The clone carrying this TCR beta chain was recorded only once. This sample stems from a study of blood T cell repertoires in COVID-19. Study overall: Samples came from the United States, Italy and Spain, spanning acute and convalescent COVID-19. The analysed material was cDNA or gDNA that came from T cells, B-cell-depleted T cells, or PBMCs.

CDR3 length: 15 amino acids. With 2 bases clipped from V and 4 bases from J, the junction kept 4 bases outside the gene matches. Germline V gene lookup returns CDR1 SGHRS and CDR2 YFSETQ. Measured with immunoSEQ multiplex PCR; TCRdb has only the in-frame clones, and not every one. The sample gives about 40,000 clones, approximately 77% of which show up once; less than 5% is in the top ten. The material sequenced was peripheral blood. This TCR came from a woman between 70 and 85 years old with acute or convalescent COVID-19. The chain combines TRBV5-1 with TRBJ1-2; 11 nucleotides agree with TRBD1. The CDR3 sequence: CASSLEGQGAYGYTF. CDR3 DNA sequence: TGCGCCAGCAGCTTAGAAGGACAGGGGGCCTATGGCTACACCTTC.